This TCR beta chain was profiled in a study of CD8 T cells in Susac syndrome. A note on this clonotype: Its antigen is undetermined.

The study's findings and limits: TCR sequencing and HLA analysis covered a relatively small number of individuals.

The patients who served as multiple sclerosis controls were treatment-naive and had stable or active relapsing-remitting disease that fulfilled the revised McDonald criteria. Negative isolation was used for CD8+ and CD4+ T cells, and FACS enrichment was applied to TEMRA cells. RNA amounts of roughly 0.5 to 1 ug underwent reverse transcription with random hexamers. Amplification of TCR beta CDR3 spanned 54 Vbeta and 13 Jbeta via immunoSEQ multiplex PCR. TCRdb ran MiXCR on the immunoSEQ multiplex PCR reads and lists one entry per CDR3 protein. The sample carries 150,000 to 190,000 distinct CDR3 sequences, approximately 94% recorded once. The junction had 4 bases not matched to a gene; V was cut back by 1 base and J by 6 bases. The germline CDR1 and CDR2 sequences are SGHTS and YDEGEE. This CDR3 region has 15 residues.

The source of this sequence is a human donor with multiple sclerosis. This chain connects TRBV5-8 to TRBJ1-6, with TRBD1 identical over 7 bases. Sequencing was done on a sample of CD8+ T cells from PBMCs. CDR3 coding DNA: TGTGCCAGCAGCTTGAGGGGGACAGCTAATTCACCCCTCCACTTT. Amino acid sequence: CASSLRGTANSPLHF.